This T cell receptor (beta chain) comes out of a study of cytomegalovirus exposure and HLA in healthy donors (dated by TCRdb to the late 2010s). About the full investigation: According to an earlier analysis of 550 to 750 of the donors, roughly 180 million T cells yielded 120 million or so unique TCR beta sequences and around 280 Gb of sequence data. The aim of the study was to test whether cataloging public T cell receptors could identify signatures of past pathogen exposure. In a later genetic analysis, genome-wide SNP genotypes for about 60% of the 666 donors were used, and that subset was treated as a discovery cohort. In a later analysis, previously published TCR beta repertoires from 670 or so donors were re-analyzed and high-resolution HLA genotyping was added so that TCR occurrence patterns could be studied. The number of donors typed differed by locus, with 629-630 for A, B, C, DRB1 and DQB1, roughly 550 for DQA1, 600 to 610 for DPA1, and over 400 for DPB1. High-throughput TCR immunosequencing, statistical association of individual TCRs with disease status, and machine learning were combined to predict cytomegalovirus infection status. Using immunosequencing, the study profiled T cell repertoires from 666 subjects and related those repertoires to cytomegalovirus serostatus. In the later analysis, no new phenotypic data were used to find candidate immune exposures; instead, reliance was placed on TCR beta sequences and their occurrence across donors. Several DR-DQ haplotypes were treated as single units for association and clustering because of strong linkage in the cohort. Donor age, sex, ethnicity and CMV serostatus were collected together with the repertoire data. Along with the approximately 670-subject first cohort, a separate validation cohort of more than 90 different subjects was used. Every discovery cohort repertoire had been produced on one sequencing platform. An earlier analysis of several hundred of the donors applied high-throughput TCR beta sequencing to assess whether each TCR beta V gene segment acted as functional or pseudogenic. Of the 300 to 500 genotyped donors, 80% to 90% were placed in the genetic ancestry cluster associated with self-reported Caucasian donors. Among some 400 genotyped donors of the cohort, an average of roughly 240,000 unique TCR beta nucleotide sequences were sequenced per donor, around 18% of them non-productive. Around 320 gigabases of sequencing data and 70 million to 85 million unique TCR sequences were included in an early release covering about 600 HLA-typed donors. Both class I and class II loci were covered by HLA typing, at four-digit resolution. Findings and caveats that apply to the study as a whole: The study gave a list of some 150 TCR beta chains associated with cytomegalovirus. According to a later analysis, parvovirus B19, influenza, CMV and Epstein-Barr virus appeared linked to several top co-occurrence clusters. In a later analysis, the rate of TCR association differed among HLA loci, with DRB1 alleles having the most associated TCRs and HLA-C alleles having the fewest. The presence/absence analyses assumed that sequencing depth was roughly uniform across donors, and that assumption may not be true. When HLA alleles, especially DR and DQ, strongly co-occurred, TCR associations were difficult to assign to individual alleles. In a later genetic analysis, fewer N-insertions in productive TCRs were reported among donors in an Asian-associated ancestry cluster than the roughly 700-donor mean. Most TCR sequences were observed very rarely across donors, whereas some public TCRs were present in many individuals. The authors suggested that the approach could potentially be extended to other disease states and immunological phenotypes. Because HLA typing was unavailable for some donors at each locus, only the typed subset was used in association tests. Some IMGT-functional V segments, including TRBV6-2 and TRBV6-3, could not be told apart with the 87-base-pair reads, so those segments were excluded. An earlier analysis of 587 of the donors showed that most TCR beta V segments appeared in productive rearrangements either about 90% or about 30% of the time, which broadly matched IMGT annotations. Specific HLA alleles were associated with more than 15,000 TCR beta sequences at a false discovery rate of 0.05 in a later analysis. Seventeen rarely observed V segments, including chromosome 9 orphons, were excluded from the earlier analysis of just under 600 of the donors because counts were too low. A cluster of highly shared sequence variants was judged likely to be a technical artifact of the sequencing pipeline. A further reported finding was that TCR beta sequences accurately predicted the HLA-A and HLA-B alleles for most subjects in the first cohort. Linkage disequilibrium might explain the correlated functional status among segregating V segments, but an unknown experimental factor could not be excluded. In both the original and validation cohorts, the classifier was reported to diagnose cytomegalovirus status with high specificity and sensitivity. This cohort had only TCR beta chains sequenced, and the lack of alpha or paired-chain data limited which features could be detected. In vitro tests confirmed that a few of the cytomegalovirus-associated TCR beta chains recognize cytomegalovirus antigens. For the cohort, immune exposure information was limited to CMV serostatus. An association between a missense DCLRE1C variant and V-gene and J-gene trimming of TCR beta chains was found in a later genetic analysis and replicated in an independent cohort. A later analysis found that most CMV-associated TCR beta chains appeared HLA-restricted, with HLA associations seemingly driven largely by CMV exposure. A later analysis found that HLA-associated TCR beta chains were more clonally expanded and had lower generation probabilities than equally common non-associated chains.

Library method: the immunoSEQ multiplex PCR assay. For the multiplex PCR, a mixture combining 60 forward primers for TCR Vbeta segments and 13 reverse primers for TCR Jbeta segments was used. The CDR3 region of rearranged TCR beta genes was amplified from genomic DNA by a multiplex PCR assay. Amplified TCR beta libraries were sequenced as 87-base-pair reads on the Illumina HiSeq System. The source study handled its data this way. In a later analysis, some 80 million unique TCR beta chains were counted across the 500 to 850 repertoires, and some 10 million of these chains were shared by at least two donors. A nearest-neighbor algorithm error-corrected the raw reads and collapsed the reads into unique sequences, merging closely related sequences to remove PCR and sequencing errors. V, D and J gene segments were assigned by aligning CDR3 sequences to IMGT reference sequences. For a sequence to be retained, a match of at least six nucleotides was required to both a V gene segment and a J gene segment. A rearrangement was called productive if the CDR3 had no stop codons and remained in frame with V and J, and every other rearrangement was called non-productive. CDR3 was defined by IMGT convention, running from the second conserved V-encoded cysteine to the conserved J-encoded phenylalanine. Sequences without an unambiguous match to a single V gene segment were excluded from the earlier analysis of a few hundred of the donors. An earlier analysis of over 450 of the donors classified V segments as functional when productive rearrangements were above 56.7% and as segregating when the standard deviation between donors was above 5%. To diagnose cytomegalovirus status from the catalog of TCR beta chain sequences, a statistical classification framework was built. V and J gene assignment, in a later analysis, came from comparing TCR nucleotide sequences with IMGT/GENE-DB human TR gene sequences. A later analysis assigned CDR3 sequences and most-parsimonious VDJ recombination scenarios with the TCRdist pipeline. A later analysis defined each TCR beta chain by its CDR3 amino acid sequence plus V-gene family, and excluded reads lacking a unique V-gene family. A later analysis removed 592 highly shared, low-generation-probability nucleotide sequences to deal with suspected cross-contamination and a sequencing artifact. For each public chain, a later analysis derived a clonal expansion index from normalized ranks of inferred template counts within each repertoire. A later analysis computed generation probabilities with a VDJ recombination model fitted to out-of-frame rearrangements, and checked the results against IGoR. In a later analysis, hypergeometric tests were used to score TCR-TCR, TCR-HLA and TCR-CMV co-occurrence, with a repertoire-size bias correction applied to TCR pairs. In a later analysis, false discovery rates were estimated by permuting HLA or CMV assignments 20 times. In a later analysis, co-occurring TCRs were grouped with DBSCAN, and TCRdist sequence similarity was added when clustering was performed within HLA-allele-positive subsets. Co-occurrence clustering excluded repertoires with fewer than 30,000 or more than 120,000 public chains, plus five with anomalous nucleotide sharing. Not all clones reach the TCRdb copy of this immuneACCESS table, which keeps in-frame sequences only. Checked studies attribute under half of the gap to unresolved V genes and leave the rest unexplained. V and J calls and clone size are given by that table; D and trimming were obtained from the DNA. The sample includes just over 150,000 clones, with 60% to 80% observed a single time. 0.85% to 1% of the sample is taken by the ten largest.

CDR1 MDHEN and CDR2 SYDVKM were looked up in the germline V gene. A distance of 10 bases separates the germline ends of V and J, which lose 3 bases and 7 bases respectively. Measured from the cysteine to the phenylalanine, the CDR3 is 12 residues long. Left in the record is the CDR3 DNA by itself, 36 bases read in frame from the first base. The cohort comprised some 680 healthy bone marrow donors. All cohort members were sampled while nominally healthy, although unrecorded immune exposures were likely present. The donor tested CMV seropositive and was one of the 289 seropositive cohort members. Each donor provided a peripheral blood sample, and peripheral blood mononuclear cells were used for TCR beta sequencing. Genomic DNA was extracted from the blood cell samples with the Qiagen DNeasy Blood Extraction Kit. Concerning this clone: This receptor's antigen is unknown. No much larger clone exists at a distance of one base, and base qualities are not known.

The sequenced sample was PBMCs. The rearranged chain carries TRBV28 and TRBJ2-7; no D segment can be confidently identified. This sequence originates from a woman in her forties or fifties in good health and CMV-seropositive. The CDR3 reads as follows: CASSLSSREQYF. In nucleotide form, the sequence is TGTGCCAGCAGTTTGAGTTCTCGAGAGCAGTACTTC.